This T cell receptor (beta chain) was documented in a study of blood T cell repertoires in COVID-19. Turning to the study itself: The United States, Italy and Spain provided the acute and convalescent COVID-19 samples. From T cells, B-cell-depleted T cells, or PBMCs came the material, which was cDNA or gDNA.

The CDR3 spans 15 residues. The trim removed 3 bases at V and 3 bases at J, leaving 5 bases unmatched. Germline loops: CDR1 SGHTA, CDR2 FQGNSA. The table came from immunoSEQ multiplex PCR; TCRdb's copy has only in-frame clones and leaves some out. The table includes 150,000 to 200,000 clones, roughly 86% detected once. The clonotype originates from a woman aged 25 to 39 with active or convalescent COVID-19. This chain joins TRBV7-2 and TRBJ1-5, with 7 positions matching TRBD1. The source material was peripheral blood. The CDR3 protein is CASSFQGQINQPQHF. In nucleotides, the CDR3 is TGTGCCAGCAGCTTCCAGGGACAGATCAATCAGCCCCAGCATTTT.